These T cell receptor beta chains were read from a single sample in a study of blood T cell repertoires in COVID-19. Data came from immunoSEQ multiplex PCR; TCRdb stores just in-frame clones and leaves some out. The sample contains 150,000 to 200,000 clones, roughly 89% of which appear only once. Sequencing was done on a sample of PBMCs or T cells enriched from blood (not recorded which). These receptors all come from a woman aged 40 to 50 with acute COVID-19. Each CDR3 is given with its conserved first and last residue. A D gene is named only where the DNA matches it firmly. Clone size, where shown, is once, few, many, or a class for clones that have expanded.

J gene	clone size	D gene	V gene	CDR3 DNA	CDR3 protein
TRBJ2-1	-	-	TRBV14	TGTGCCAGCAGCCCTCCCTTGGCCCATTGGGGGGTGGAGCAGTACAATGAGCAGTTCTTC	CASSPPLAHWGVEQYNEQFF
TRBJ1-2	-	TRBD1	TRBV5-1	TGCGCCAGCAGCCCAGCCGGGACAGCTCGCGGCTACACCTTC	CASSPAGTARGYTF
TRBJ2-3	-	TRBD2	TRBV6-6	TGTGCCAGCAGTCCCGGACTAGCGGGGACCACAGATACGCAGTATTTT	CASSPGLAGTTDTQYF
TRBJ1-5	-	TRBD1	TRBV6-5	TGTGCCAGCAGGCGGACAGGGCGCAATCAGCCCCAGCATTTT	CASRRTGRNQPQHF
TRBJ1-1	-	TRBD1	TRBV2	TGTGCCAGCAGCCCAGGGGGCCCTGAAGCTTTCTTT	CASSPGGPEAFF
TRBJ2-1	-	-	TRBV6-5	TGTGCCAGCATGGCGGCGGGAAATTACAATGAGCAGTTCTTC	CASMAAGNYNEQFF
TRBJ2-1	-	TRBD2	TRBV2	TGTGCCAGCAGTCCCGGGACTAGCTTTTCTGAGCAGTTCTTC	CASSPGTSFSEQFF
TRBJ2-7	-	-	TRBV5-6	TGTGCCAGCAGCTTGGTAGGGGTCAGGGGCGCCTACGAGCAGTACTTC	CASSLVGVRGAYEQYF
TRBJ2-5	-	-	TRBV12-3/TRBV12-4	TGTGCCAGCAGTCCAGACAGAGCCGAGACCCAGTACTTC	CASSPDRAETQYF
TRBJ2-5	once	-	TRBV6-6	TGTGCCAGCAACCACGGGGTTACGGAGACCCAGTACTTC	CASNHGVTETQYF
TRBJ2-7	-	-	TRBV28	TGTGCCAGCAGTCGGGGGACTACAGGGTCCTACGAGCAGTACTTC	CASSRGTTGSYEQYF
TRBJ1-5	-	TRBD1	TRBV19	TGTGCCAGTAGTATAGGGACAGGATATAGCAATCAGCCCCAGCATTTT	CASSIGTGYSNQPQHF
TRBJ2-7	-	-	TRBV5-1	TGCGCCAGCAGCTTGCCAGGGGACTACGAGCAGTACTTC	CASSLPGDYEQYF
TRBJ2-5	-	TRBD2	TRBV3-1/TRBV3-2	TGTGCCCGCAGCCCCGGGGGGGAACTAGCGGGGGGTTGGCAAGAGACCCAGTACTTC	CARSPGGELAGGWQETQYF
TRBJ1-2	-	TRBD1	TRBV27	TGTGCCAGCAGTCCGTATGTAACAGGGGAAGCTAACTATGGCTACACCTTC	CASSPYVTGEANYGYTF
TRBJ1-3	-	-	TRBV21-1	TGTGCCAGCAGCGTACAGTACGGGGACACCATATATTTT	CASSVQYGDTIYF
TRBJ1-4	-	-	TRBV5-1	TGCGCCAGCAGCTTGGGGGAGGGGGAAGATTGGGGCGAAAAACTGTTTTTT	CASSLGEGEDWGEKLFF
TRBJ2-4	-	-	TRBV5-8	TGTGCCAGCAGCTTGGGGGGCTGGGCCAAAAACATTCAGTACTTC	CASSLGGWAKNIQYF